The 10 T cell receptor beta chains below come from one sample, sequenced in a study of T cells after yellow fever vaccination. Using its own MiXCR run on the 5' RACE reads, TCRdb lists one record per CDR3 protein. This sample yields approximately 330,000 distinct CDR3 sequences, of which approximately 4% are seen a single time; roughly 24% belongs to the top ten. This specimen was PBMCs, taken 5 days after the yellow fever booster vaccination. These receptors were obtained from a man aged 18 to 29 who received the YFV17D yellow fever vaccine.

This clonotype was recorded at least ten times. The chain joins TRBV4-2 to TRBJ2-7; maybe TRBD2 (6 bases). V gave up 2 bases and J gave up 0 bases, with 8 bases separating them. The CDR3 is made up of 14 amino acids. Germline CDR1 is LGHNA and CDR2 is YNFKEQ. The CDR3 sequence: CASSQRDSSYEQYF. The DNA for the CDR3 is TGTGCCAGCAGCCAACGGGACTCCTCCTACGAGCAGTACTTC.

The table lists this clonotype with a few counts. The gene calls are TRBV5-1 and TRBJ1-5, with 11 bases fitting TRBD1. The CDR3 runs 16 residues. Germline V lookup: CDR1 SGHRS, CDR2 YFSETQ. V shed 3 bases, J shed 4 bases, and the junction held 6 bases outside the gene matches. CDR3 amino acids: CASSSGTGGMNQPQHF. CDR3 sequence (DNA): TGCGCCAGCAGCTCCGGGACAGGGGGTATGAATCAGCCCCAGCATTTT.

This clonotype was seen repeatedly, ten times or more. The chain has TRBV27 and TRBJ2-7; unclear D gene. The V gene lost 5 bases and the J gene lost 4 bases, with 9 bases spanning the gap. The CDR3 runs to 12 residues. Germline CDR1 reads MNHEY; CDR2 reads SMNVEV (reference sequence). The CDR3 DNA follows: TGTGCCAGCAGTCCACGGGCTTACGAGCAGTACGTC. Translated: CASSPRAYEQYV.

The sample holds many counts of this clonotype. This chain joins TRBV6-5 and TRBJ1-3; D is uncertain. Per germline, CDR1 MNHEY and CDR2 SVGAGI. The CDR3 extends over 16 amino acids. V shed 0 bases and J shed 4 bases, with 13 bases lying between them. The CDR3: CASSYSLPEGGNTIYF. The CDR3 DNA follows: TGTGCCAGCAGTTACTCCTTGCCCGAGGGAGGAAACACCATATATTTT.

A few counts support this clonotype. V and J are TRBV12-3 or TRBV12-4 and TRBJ2-5; D is possibly TRBD1 (7 bases). The CDR3 is 16 amino acids. V lost 6 bases and J 5 bases, leaving 22 bases between the germline ends. The CDR3 spells CASSPKHGRGDETQYF. As DNA, the CDR3 is TGTGCCAGCAGCCCAAAACACGGCAGGGGGGACGAGACCCAGTACTTC.

This clonotype was recorded at least ten times. The V call is TRBV28, the J call TRBJ2-3; a possible D gene is TRBD1 (5 bases). The V end was cut by 6 bases, the J end by 1 base, with 14 bases between. From germline, CDR1 is MDHEN and CDR2 SYDVKM. This CDR3 spans 15 amino acids. CDR3 loop: CASRLPQGGTDTQYF. DNA of the CDR3: TGTGCCAGCAGATTACCCCAGGGTGGCACAGATACGCAGTATTTT. The full variable domain, rest sourced from reference TRBV28 and TRBJ2-3, is DVKVTQSSRYLVKRTGEKVFLECVQDMDHENMFWYRQDPGLGLRLIYFSYDVKMKEKGDIPEGYSVSREKKERFSLILESASTNQTSMYLCASRLPQGGTDTQYFGPGTRLTVL.

The genes are TRBV18 and TRBJ2-3, with TRBD1 matching 8 bases. CDR1 is KGHSH, CDR2 LQKENI, per germline. The CDR3 runs 15 residues. V shed 1 base, J shed 2 bases, and the junction held 2 bases outside the gene matches. CDR3 coding DNA: TGTGCCAGCTCACCACGGGACAGGCCCACAGATACGCAGTATTTT. It codes for CASSPRDRPTDTQYF.

The sample holds many counts of this clonotype. CDR3: CSARGTALAKNIQYF. DNA of the CDR3: TGCAGTGCCAGGGGGACGGCCCTAGCCAAAAACATTCAGTACTTC. The genes are TRBV20-1 and TRBJ2-4; 7 positions agree with TRBD1. After removal of 6 bases from V and 0 bases from J, the junction contained 8 bases not matched to a gene. The CDR3 runs 15 residues. From germline, CDR1 is DFQATT and CDR2 SNEGSKA (reference sequence).

This clonotype appeared a few times. This rearrangement joins TRBV7-9 to TRBJ2-7; D not resolved. The CDR3 has 13 residues. Trimming cost V 4 bases and J 2 bases, with 9 bases left between them. Germline values: CDR1 SEHNR, CDR2 FQNEAQ (reference sequence). In DNA form, the CDR3 reads TGTGCCAGCAGCTCGGCACGGCCCTACGAGCAGTACTTC. It is translated as CASSSARPYEQYF.

This clonotype was observed at least ten times. The chain couples TRBV28 to TRBJ2-2; 9 nucleotides line up with TRBD1. The CDR3 has 16 amino acids. Trimming at V came to 5 bases and at J to 5 bases, leaving 9 bases not matched to a gene. Germline values: CDR1 MDHEN, CDR2 SYDVKM. The CDR3 region has the DNA TGTGCCAGCAGTCCCGGGGGACAGGGCGGTACCGGGGAGCTGTTTTTT. Amino acid sequence: CASSPGGQGGTGELFF.